The sequence of this TCR beta chain was determined in a study of T cell repertoires in aging, cancer and after chemotherapy. Study information: Donor ages fell into six groups from 30 or younger up to 70 or older.

CDR1 and CDR2 from the germline V gene are SQVTM and ANQGSEA. Trimming removed 0 bases from V and 9 bases from J, with 9 bases in between. The CDR3 has 11 residues. By sample fraction, this clonotype is large. TCR beta rearrangements were amplified from peripheral blood genomic DNA. A mixed TRB-A/B primer pool amplified rearranged TRB by multiplex touch-down PCR. TCRdb re-derived calls from the multiplex PCR reads in MiXCR, one entry per CDR3 protein. The table lists about 1,500 distinct CDR3 sequences, roughly 30% of them singletons. The source of this sequence is a human donor with a solid tumor. This chain links TRBV29-1 with TRBJ2-7; D possibly corresponds to TRBD1 (6 bases). The source material was blood. Written as DNA, the CDR3 is TGCAGCGTTGAAGAGGGCAGGGGGCAGTACTTC. It translates to CSVEEGRGQYF.